This T cell receptor beta chain was profiled in a study of cytomegalovirus exposure and HLA in healthy donors (dated by TCRdb to about 2017). A note on the overall study: An earlier analysis of some 550 of the donors reported 250 to 300 Gb of sequence data and roughly 100 million unique TCR beta sequences from around 200 million T cells. Roughly 300 gigabases of sequencing data and approximately 85 million unique TCR sequences were included in an early release covering about 620 HLA-typed donors. Among the roughly 370 genotyped donors, 81% belonged to the genetic ancestry cluster associated with self-reported Caucasian donors. The study aimed to test whether signatures of past pathogen exposure could be identified by cataloging public T cell receptors. The T cell repertoires of 666 subjects were profiled by immunosequencing and related to cytomegalovirus serostatus. Along with the roughly 670-subject first cohort, a separate validation cohort of some 130 different subjects was used. To predict cytomegalovirus infection status, the study combined high-throughput TCR immunosequencing, statistical association of individual TCRs with disease status, and machine learning. A later analysis re-examined previously published TCR beta repertoires from roughly 720 donors and added high-resolution HLA genotyping to investigate patterns of TCR occurrence. The later analysis used no new phenotypic data to find candidate immune exposures, relying instead on TCR beta sequences and their occurrence across donors. To decide whether each TCR beta V gene segment behaved as functional or pseudogenic, an earlier analysis of fewer than 750 of the donors relied on high-throughput TCR beta sequencing. Donor age, sex, ethnicity and CMV serostatus were collected together with the repertoire data. Genome-wide SNP genotypes for about 65% of the 666 donors were used in a later genetic analysis, which treated that subset as a discovery cohort. All discovery cohort repertoires had been generated on a single sequencing platform. HLA typing included class I and class II loci at four-digit resolution. The number of donors typed differed by locus, with roughly 629-640 for A, B, C, DRB1 and DQB1, about 500 for DQA1, nearly 610 for DPA1, and over 400 for DPB1. Because of strong linkage in the cohort, five DR-DQ haplotypes were treated as single units for association and clustering. Among roughly 400 genotyped donors of the cohort, an average of about 220,000 unique TCR beta nucleotide sequences was sequenced per donor, of which about 19% were non-productive.

Libraries were constructed by the immunoSEQ multiplex PCR assay. A mixture of 60 forward primers for TCR Vbeta segments and 13 reverse primers for TCR Jbeta segments was used in the multiplex PCR. The CDR3 region of rearranged TCR beta genes was amplified from genomic DNA with a multiplex PCR assay. Amplified TCR beta libraries were sequenced as 87-base-pair reads on the Illumina HiSeq System. Processing in the source paper ran as follows. A later analysis counted approximately 74 million unique TCR beta chains across the 550 to 750 repertoires, and around 12 million of these chains were shared by at least two donors. To remove PCR and sequencing errors, raw reads were error-corrected and collapsed into unique sequences using a nearest-neighbor algorithm that merged closely related sequences. Alignment of CDR3 sequences to IMGT reference sequences was used to assign V, D and J gene segments. Each retained sequence needed at least a six-nucleotide match to both a V gene segment and a J gene segment. Rearrangements were classified as productive when the CDR3 lacked stop codons and remained in frame with V and J, and all other rearrangements were classified as non-productive. Following IMGT convention, CDR3 was defined as the stretch from the second conserved V-encoded cysteine up to the conserved J-encoded phenylalanine. Sequences without an unambiguous match to a single V gene segment were excluded from the earlier analysis of about 600 of the donors. An earlier analysis of fewer than 750 of the donors called V segments functional above 56.7% productive rearrangements and segregating when the between-donor standard deviation exceeded 5%. A statistical classification framework was developed to diagnose cytomegalovirus status using the catalog of TCR beta chain sequences. V and J gene assignment, in a later analysis, came from comparing TCR nucleotide sequences with IMGT/GENE-DB human TR gene sequences. A later analysis assigned CDR3 sequences and most-parsimonious VDJ recombination scenarios with the TCRdist pipeline. In a later analysis, each TCR beta chain was defined by its CDR3 amino acid sequence together with its V-gene family, and reads without a unique V-gene family were excluded. As a way to deal with suspected cross-contamination and a sequencing artifact, a later analysis dropped 640 or so nucleotide sequences that were highly shared and had low generation probability. In a later analysis, a clonal expansion index was calculated for each public chain from normalized within-repertoire ranks of inferred template counts. In a later analysis, generation probabilities were computed using a VDJ recombination model fitted to out-of-frame rearrangements, and the results were checked against IGoR. A later analysis scored TCR-TCR, TCR-HLA and TCR-CMV co-occurrence with hypergeometric tests, applying a repertoire-size bias correction to TCR pairs. In a later analysis, false discovery rates were estimated by permuting HLA or CMV assignments 20 times. In a later analysis, co-occurring TCRs were grouped with DBSCAN, and TCRdist sequence similarity was added when clustering was performed within HLA-allele-positive subsets. Co-occurrence clustering excluded repertoires with fewer than 30,000 or more than 120,000 public chains, plus five with anomalous nucleotide sharing. Entries here come from immuneACCESS through TCRdb and include only in-frame sequences with V and J called. Some clones fail to appear in such tables; in the studies checked, an unresolved V gene covers under half of the shortfall, and the cause of the remainder is unknown. That table furnishes V, J and clone size, whereas the DNA furnished D and trimming. A total of under 90,000 clones appear in this sample, around 80% of them only once. Clones ranked in the top ten supply approximately 3.2% of the sample.

In total, approximately 700 healthy bone marrow donors made up the cohort. At the time of sampling, all cohort members were nominally healthy, though unrecorded immune exposures were likely present. The donor tested CMV seropositive and was one of the 289 seropositive cohort members. Every donor gave a peripheral blood sample, and the peripheral blood mononuclear cells from that sample were used for TCR beta sequencing. The Qiagen DNeasy Blood Extraction Kit was used to extract genomic DNA from the blood cell samples. V was cut back by 1 base and J by 4 bases, leaving a gap of 2 bases between them. The germline V gene (reference sequence) sets CDR1 to GTSNPN and CDR2 to SVGIG. There are 11 amino acids in the CDR3, from cysteine to phenylalanine inclusive. The read is trimmed to its CDR3 DNA, 33 bases read in frame from base 1. This clone appeared a few times. Its antigen is unknown. No per-base quality is available; no much larger clone lies one base away.

The study at large found these results: The authors suggested that the approach could potentially be extended to other disease states and immunological phenotypes. Because HLA typing was missing for some donors at each locus, association tests included only the typed subset. A later analysis associated around 16,000 TCR beta sequences with specific HLA alleles at a false discovery rate of 0.05. A further reported finding was that TCR beta sequences accurately predicted the HLA-A and HLA-B alleles for most subjects in the first cohort. Compared with equally common non-associated chains, HLA-associated TCR beta chains in a later analysis were more clonally expanded and had lower generation probabilities. The study gave a list of 150 to 200 TCR beta chains associated with cytomegalovirus. Over 15 rarely observed V segments, including chromosome 9 orphons, were excluded from the earlier analysis of almost 600 of the donors because counts were too low. Because the 87-base-pair reads could not distinguish some IMGT-functional V segments, including TRBV6-2 and TRBV6-3, those segments were excluded. In an earlier analysis of around 600 of the donors, most TCR beta V segments appeared in productive rearrangements about 90% or about 30% of the time, broadly matching IMGT annotations. The cohort was sequenced for TCR beta chains only, and without alpha or paired-chain data the features that could be detected were limited. Correlated functional status among segregating V segments might reflect linkage disequilibrium, but an unknown experimental factor could not be ruled out. The classifier was reported to diagnose cytomegalovirus status with high specificity and sensitivity in both the original and validation cohorts. The sequencing pipeline was judged likely to have produced a cluster of highly shared sequence variants as a technical artifact. The presence/absence analyses assumed that sequencing depth was roughly uniform across donors, and that assumption may not be true. When HLA alleles, especially DR and DQ, strongly co-occurred, TCR associations were difficult to assign to individual alleles. A later analysis found that most CMV-associated TCR beta chains appeared HLA-restricted, with HLA associations seemingly driven largely by CMV exposure. According to a later analysis, TCR association rates differed among HLA loci, with DRB1 alleles showing the most associated TCRs and HLA-C alleles showing the fewest. V-gene and J-gene trimming of TCR beta chains was associated with a missense DCLRE1C variant in a later genetic analysis, and the association was replicated in an independent cohort. According to a later genetic analysis, donors in an Asian-associated ancestry cluster had fewer N-insertions in productive TCRs than the roughly 700-donor mean. Most TCR sequences were seen in very few donors, while some public TCRs were found in many individuals. In vitro tests confirmed that three of the cytomegalovirus-associated TCR beta chains recognize cytomegalovirus antigens. In a later analysis, several top co-occurrence clusters were reported to appear linked to parvovirus B19, influenza, CMV and Epstein-Barr virus. CMV serostatus was the only immune exposure information available for the cohort.

This sequence was found in a man aged 45 to 65 in good health and CMV-seropositive. The sample taken for sequencing was PBMCs. The chain is assembled from TRBV30 and TRBJ2-1; the D gene cannot be resolved reliably. In nucleotide form, the sequence is TGTGCCTGGAGTGCTTACAATGAGCAGTTCTTC. Translation gives CAWSAYNEQFF.